The 11 T cell receptor beta chains in this list originate from one sample, sequenced in a study of cytomegalovirus exposure and HLA in healthy donors. Profiled with immunoSEQ multiplex PCR; TCRdb holds only in-frame clones, not every one. The sample holds under 300,000 clones, 80% to 90% seen once. Specimen: PBMCs. All receptors derive from a woman aged 18-29 years in good health and CMV-seronegative.

V is TRBV1 and J is TRBJ2-3; the D segment call TRBD2 is taken from the table without a DNA check. TRBV1 is designated a pseudogene. The CDR3 is made up of 18 amino acids. CDR3 DNA sequence: TGCACCAGCAGCCAAGTATCGGCTAGCGGGAGGGTCACAGATACGCAGTATTTT. Its protein product is CTSSQVSASGRVTDTQYF.

The chain combines TRBV29-1 with TRBJ1-1; 7 bases are a match to TRBD1. Germline CDR1 and CDR2: SQVTM and ANQGSEA. V was pared by 1 base and J by 4 bases, with 0 bases of the junction left unmatched. CDR3 length: 12 amino acids. The CDR3 loop reads CSVEGQGTEAFF. The CDR3 bases are TGCAGCGTTGAAGGACAGGGCACTGAAGCTTTCTTT.

This clone was detected only once. J is TRBJ1-1 and V is TRBV6-1; no reliable D call. The ends were cut back, 6 bases at V and 4 bases at J, with 12 bases in the middle. CDR1 is MNHNS, CDR2 SASEGT, per germline. The CDR3 consists of 13 residues. CDR3 residues: CASRRLGSTEAFF. The CDR3 DNA is TGTGCCAGCAGGCGATTGGGCAGCACTGAAGCTTTCTTT.

The CDR3 coding sequence is TGTGCCAGTAGTCCCCCCCGTCTAGCGGGAGGACTTGGGGAGCTGTTTTTT. Protein: CASSPPRLAGGLGELFF. The J gene is TRBJ2-2, the V gene TRBV19; 11 bases line up with TRBD2. V trimming: 5 bases; J trimming: 8 bases; junction bases outside the gene matches: 13. Looked up from germline, CDR1 is LNHDA and CDR2 is SQIVND (reference sequence). The CDR3 is 17 amino acids.

This chain links TRBV5-1 with TRBJ2-7; TRBD1 agrees at 9 bases. Germline V gene data show CDR1 as SGHRS and CDR2 as YFSETQ. V shed 4 bases, J shed 7 bases, and the junction held 6 bases outside the gene matches. The CDR3 loop spans 13 amino acids. The CDR3 reads CASSPGQGWEQYF. In nucleotides, the CDR3 is TGCGCCAGCAGCCCGGGACAGGGATGGGAGCAGTACTTC. The full variable domain, with the rest looked up from reference TRBV5-1 and TRBJ2-7, is KAGVTQTPRYLIKTRGQQVTLSCSPISGHRSVSWYQQTPGQGLQFLFEYFSETQRNKGNFPGRFSGRQFSNSRSEMNVSTLELGDSALYLCASSPGQGWEQYFGPGTRLTVT.

The gene calls are TRBV10-3 and TRBJ1-2; 7 bases are a match to TRBD1. The V segment lost 2 bases and the J segment 4 bases; nucleotides outside the gene matches: 10. This CDR3 comprises 16 residues. Germline loops: CDR1 ENHRY, CDR2 SYGVKD. The CDR3 DNA sequence: TGTGCCATCAGTGAGCCCAGTGGACAGGTCGGCTATGGCTACACCTTC. Translation gives CAISEPSGQVGYGYTF.

This clone was detected a few times. Other DNA sequences in the sample encode the same CDR3. J is TRBJ1-1 and V is TRBV14; D unclear. With 0 bases removed from V and 1 base from J, the gap between germline ends came to 3 bases. Germline V gene data show CDR1 as SGHDN and CDR2 as FVKESK. This CDR3 is built from 13 residues. The CDR3 sequence is CASSQDRNTEAFF. CDR3 in DNA: TGTGCCAGCAGCCAAGACAGGAACACTGAAGCTTTCTTT.

This CDR3 reads CASRSTSGGFRDTQYF. CDR3 bases: TGTGCCAGCAGATCGACTAGCGGGGGTTTTCGAGATACGCAGTATTTT. The J gene is TRBJ2-3, the V gene TRBV11-2; 12 positions agree with TRBD2. V lost 6 bases, J lost 5 bases, and 9 bases stayed unmatched. The CDR3 runs 16 residues. Germline V gene sequence: CDR1 SGHAT, CDR2 FQNNGV.

The V and J genes are TRBV29-1 and TRBJ1-1; D possibly corresponds to TRBD1 (6 bases). V lost 6 bases and J 6 bases, leaving 17 bases between the germline ends. CDR3 length: 13 residues. Looked up from germline, CDR1 is SQVTM and CDR2 is ANQGSEA. The CDR3 spells CSVRTVAYPEAFF. CDR3 nucleotides: TGCAGCGTCCGGACAGTAGCGTATCCTGAAGCTTTCTTT. The entire variable domain, with the rest obtained from reference TRBV29-1 and TRBJ1-1, is as follows: SAVISQKPSRDICQRGTSLTIQCQVDSQVTMMFWYRQQPGQSLTLIATANQGSEATYESGFVIDKFPISRPNLTFSTLTVSNMSPEDSSIYLCSVRTVAYPEAFFGQGTRLTVV.

This chain connects TRBV5-1 to TRBJ1-2, with TRBD1 identical over 8 bases. Germline V gene lookup returns CDR1 SGHRS and CDR2 YFSETQ. V lost 4 bases to trimming and J lost 9 bases; unmatched junction nucleotides: 17. The CDR3 spans 16 residues. This CDR3 reads CASSRNQGTGSSSYTF. The CDR3 DNA reads TGCGCCAGCAGCCGCAACCAAGGGACAGGATCCTCTAGCTACACCTTC.

This clone showed up just once. The chain combines TRBV5-4 with TRBJ2-1; 7 bases map to TRBD2. CDR1 is SGHNT, CDR2 YYREEE, per germline (reference sequence). The CDR3 loop spans 15 amino acids. Trimming took 4 bases from V and 3 from J; bases not matched to a gene: 7. The CDR3 loop reads CASSPKGGDYNEQFF. CDR3 in DNA: TGTGCCAGCAGCCCCAAGGGAGGGGACTACAATGAGCAGTTCTTC. Complete variable domain (other parts from reference TRBV5-4 and TRBJ2-1): ETGVTQSPTHLIKTRGQQVTLRCSSQSGHNTVSWYQQALGQGPQFIFQYYREEENGRGNFPPRFSGLQFPNYSSELNVNALELDDSALYLCASSPKGGDYNEQFFGPGTRLTVL.